Listed here are 15 T cell receptor beta chains from one sample, sequenced in a study of CD8+ T cells in alopecia areata. Extracted from the samples, RNA was reverse transcribed into cDNA to serve as the sequencing template. The repertoire was sequenced with immunoSEQ multiplex PCR; TCRdb's copy has only in-frame clones and lacks some. The sample holds fewer than 40,000 clones, around 60% seen once. Sequencing was carried out using NKG2D-high CD8+ T cells sorted from blood. The receptors were sampled from a human donor with alopecia areata.

This clone was seen only a few times. This chain joins TRBV21-1 and TRBJ1-5; the table's D call of TRBD1 was not tested on the DNA. TRBV21-1 represents a pseudogene. The CDR3 contains 15 residues. This CDR3 reads CASSRLDSDNQPQHF. The CDR3 DNA reads as TGTGCCAGCAGCAGACTGGACAGCGATAATCAGCCCCAGCATTTT.

J is TRBJ2-1 and V is TRBV13; 10 bases match TRBD2. The CDR3 extends over 16 amino acids. Trimming at V came to 1 base and at J to 7 bases, leaving 7 bases not matched to a gene. Germline V CDR1 and CDR2: PRHDT, FYEKMQ (reference sequence). The CDR3 sequence is CASSLVSLAGLNEQFF. DNA for the CDR3: TGTGCCAGCAGCTTAGTTTCACTAGCGGGATTAAATGAGCAGTTCTTC.

The gene calls are TRBV4-1 and TRBJ1-1, with D unclear. Trimming left V 4 bases short and J 1 base short, with 10 bases between. Looked up from germline, CDR1 is MGHRA and CDR2 is YSYEKL. The CDR3 totals 14 residues. CDR3 amino acids: CASSLSKGNTEAFF. The CDR3 bases are TGCGCCAGCAGCCTAAGTAAGGGGAACACTGAAGCTTTCTTT.

This clone was picked up a small number of times. The CDR3 here is CASSHTGRYPYEQYF. CDR3 in DNA: TGTGCCAGCAGCCATACAGGGAGGTACCCCTACGAGCAGTACTTC. The genes are TRBV28 and TRBJ2-7; D may be TRBD1 or TRBD2 (6 bases each). The CDR3 is made up of 15 amino acids. Per germline, CDR1 MDHEN and CDR2 SYDVKM. Deletions cut 6 bases from V and 2 bases from J, with 17 bases between.

The chain is built from TRBV27 and TRBJ1-5; no reliable D call. Trimming pared 4 bases from V and 7 bases from J, leaving 14 bases between. This CDR3 region has 14 residues. Germline V CDR1 and CDR2: MNHEY, SMNVEV (reference sequence). The CDR3 protein is CASSSTLGKQPQHF. The CDR3 region has the DNA TGTGCCAGCAGTTCGACCCTTGGGAAACAGCCCCAGCATTTT.

The J gene is TRBJ2-2, the V gene TRBV2; tentatively, D is TRBD1 (5 bases). Trimming pared 0 bases from V and 3 bases from J, leaving 11 bases between. Germline V gene sequence: CDR1 SNHLY, CDR2 FYNNEI. The CDR3 extends over 16 amino acids. The CDR3 here is CASSEAAGLDTGELFF. CDR3 coding DNA: TGTGCCAGCAGTGAAGCCGCAGGGTTGGACACCGGGGAGCTGTTTTTT.

The rearrangement links TRBV7-2 to TRBJ2-7; D ambiguous. The germline CDR1 and CDR2 sequences are SGHTA and FQGNSA. The ends were cut back, 0 bases at V and 7 bases at J, with 13 bases in the middle. The length of the CDR3 is 14 residues. The CDR3 sequence is CASSLAPGGREQYF. For the CDR3, the DNA is TGTGCCAGCAGCTTAGCGCCAGGCGGTAGAGAGCAGTACTTC.

The chain combines TRBV18 with TRBJ2-7; perhaps TRBD2 as D (5 bases). This CDR3 region has 16 residues. V lost 5 bases to trimming and J lost 3 bases, with 20 bases between them. Germline assignment: CDR1 KGHSH and CDR2 LQKENI. The CDR3 loop is CASSSISGKERYEQYF. The CDR3 region has the DNA TGTGCCAGCTCATCAATTTCCGGGAAAGAACGCTACGAGCAGTACTTC.

The V gene is TRBV15, the J gene TRBJ2-7; TRBD1 matches at 7 bases. V lost 5 bases, J lost 3 bases, and 10 bases stayed unmatched. The germline V gene encodes CDR1 LNHNV and CDR2 YYDKDF (reference sequence). The CDR3 is made up of 15 amino acids. In nucleotides, the CDR3 is TGTGCCACCAGCGGATTCCTCGGGACAGTCTACGAGCAGTACTTC. This encodes CATSGFLGTVYEQYF.

J is TRBJ2-1 and V is TRBV7-8, with D perhaps assigned TRBD1 or TRBD2 (5 bases each). Germline V gene lookup returns CDR1 SGHVS and CDR2 FQNEAQ. The CDR3 contains 15 residues. Trimming took 1 base from V and 2 from J, leaving 9 bases between them. The CDR3 coding sequence is TGTGCCAGCAGCTTAGGGTGGGGGACCTACAATGAGCAGTTCTTC. This sequence encodes CASSLGWGTYNEQFF.

The CDR3 DNA follows: TGTGCCAGCAGTGAAGGGACGGACAATGAGCAGTTCTTC. Translating gives CASSEGTDNEQFF. The V and J genes are TRBV6-1 and TRBJ2-1; no clear D. V dropped 1 base and J dropped 5 bases, with 6 bases sitting between them. Per germline, CDR1 MNHNS and CDR2 SASEGT. This CDR3 is 13 amino acids long.

The chain carries TRBV5-1 and TRBJ2-2; tentative D call: TRBD2 (6 bases). The V gene lost 0 bases and the J gene lost 6 bases, with 9 bases spanning the gap. Germline CDR1 is SGHRS and CDR2 is YFSETQ. The CDR3 covers 14 residues. The DNA of the CDR3 is TGCGCCAGCAGCTTGGGGACTAATCCCGGGGAGCTGTTTTTT. The encoded protein is CASSLGTNPGELFF.

By sample fraction, this clone is medium-sized (0.01 to 0.1%). The genes are TRBV29-1 and TRBJ2-7, with a weak D call TRBD2 (6 bases). From germline, CDR1 is SQVTM and CDR2 ANQGSEA. The length of the CDR3 is 13 residues. Trimming stripped 3 bases from V and 3 bases from J, with 12 bases between. This chain's CDR3 is CSVERQGGYEQYF. In DNA, the CDR3 is TGCAGCGTTGAGAGGCAGGGAGGCTACGAGCAGTACTTC.

V usage is TRBV29-1 and J usage is TRBJ2-7; maybe TRBD1 (6 bases). This CDR3 has 13 residues. Trimming cost V 3 bases and J 5 bases, with 14 bases left between them. Germline CDR1 reads SQVTM; CDR2 reads ANQGSEA. CDR3 loop: CSVDEGTSDEQYF. The CDR3, as DNA: TGCAGCGTTGATGAGGGGACAAGCGACGAGCAGTACTTC.

This clone was seen only once. This chain uses TRBV5-6 with TRBJ2-1, with D possibly called TRBD1 or TRBD2 (6 bases each). Per germline, CDR1 SGHDT and CDR2 YYEEEE. CDR3 length: 12 residues. V was pared by 0 bases and J by 14 bases, with 12 bases between. This CDR3 is CASSLGAGEEFF. The CDR3 bases are TGTGCCAGCAGCTTGGGGGCAGGGGAGGAGTTCTTC.